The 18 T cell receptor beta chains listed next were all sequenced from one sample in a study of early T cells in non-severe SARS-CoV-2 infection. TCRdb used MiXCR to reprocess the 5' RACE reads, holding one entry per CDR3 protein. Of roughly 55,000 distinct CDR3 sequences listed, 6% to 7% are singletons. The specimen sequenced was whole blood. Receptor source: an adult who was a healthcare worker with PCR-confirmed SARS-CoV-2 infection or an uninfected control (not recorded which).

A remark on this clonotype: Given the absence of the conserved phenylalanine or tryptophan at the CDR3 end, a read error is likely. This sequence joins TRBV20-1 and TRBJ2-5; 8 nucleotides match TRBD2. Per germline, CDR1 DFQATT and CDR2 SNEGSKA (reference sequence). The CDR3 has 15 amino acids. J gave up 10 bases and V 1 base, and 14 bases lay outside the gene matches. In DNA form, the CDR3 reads TGCAGTGCTAGAGGAGGCGGGGGGCCCCAAGGCGGCCAGTACTTG. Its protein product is CSARGGGGPQGGQYL.

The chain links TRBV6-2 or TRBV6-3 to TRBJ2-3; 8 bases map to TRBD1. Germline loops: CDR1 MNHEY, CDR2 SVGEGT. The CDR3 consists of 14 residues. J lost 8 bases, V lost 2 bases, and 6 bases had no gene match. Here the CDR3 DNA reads TGTGCCAGCAGTTACCCGGACAGGGTTGGTACGCAGTATTTT. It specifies CASSYPDRVGTQYF.

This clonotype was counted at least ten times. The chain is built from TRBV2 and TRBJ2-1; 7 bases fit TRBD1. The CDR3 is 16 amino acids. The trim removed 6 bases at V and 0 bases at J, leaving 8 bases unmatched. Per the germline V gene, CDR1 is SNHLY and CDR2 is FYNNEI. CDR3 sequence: CASSPWGQSSYNEQFF. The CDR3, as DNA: TGTGCCAGCAGCCCCTGGGGACAGAGCTCCTACAATGAGCAGTTCTTC.

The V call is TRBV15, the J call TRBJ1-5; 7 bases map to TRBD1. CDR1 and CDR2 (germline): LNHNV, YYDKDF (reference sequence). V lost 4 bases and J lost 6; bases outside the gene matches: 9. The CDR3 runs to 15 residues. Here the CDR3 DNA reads TGTGCCACCAGCATTGACAGGGAGGCTTCTCAGCCCCAGCATTTT. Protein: CATSIDREASQPQHF.

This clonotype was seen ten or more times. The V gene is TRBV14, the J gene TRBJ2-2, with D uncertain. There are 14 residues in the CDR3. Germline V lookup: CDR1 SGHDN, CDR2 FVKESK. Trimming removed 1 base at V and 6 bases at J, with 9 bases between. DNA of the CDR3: TGTGCCAGCAGCCAAGTATCATCGTCCGGGGAGCTGTTTTTT. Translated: CASSQVSSSGELFF.

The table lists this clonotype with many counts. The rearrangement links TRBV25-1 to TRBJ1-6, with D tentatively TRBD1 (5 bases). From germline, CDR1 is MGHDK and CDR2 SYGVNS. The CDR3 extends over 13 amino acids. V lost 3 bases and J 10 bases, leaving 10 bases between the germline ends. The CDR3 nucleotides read TGTGCCAGCAGTGACAGGGTTTGGTCACCCCTCCACTTT. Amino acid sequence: CASSDRVWSPLHF.

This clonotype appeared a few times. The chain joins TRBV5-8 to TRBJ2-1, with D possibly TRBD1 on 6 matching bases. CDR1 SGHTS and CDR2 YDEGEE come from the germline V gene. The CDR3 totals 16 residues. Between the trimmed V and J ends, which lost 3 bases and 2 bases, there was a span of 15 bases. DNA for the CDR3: TGTGCCAGCAGCTCCCTACAGGGAGTCCCCTACAATGAGCAGTTCTTC. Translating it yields CASSSLQGVPYNEQFF.

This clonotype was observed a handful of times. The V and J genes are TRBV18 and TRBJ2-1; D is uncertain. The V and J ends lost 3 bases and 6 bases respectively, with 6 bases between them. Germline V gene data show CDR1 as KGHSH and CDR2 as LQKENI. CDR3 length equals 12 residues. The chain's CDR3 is CASSPMSNEQFF. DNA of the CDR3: TGTGCCAGCTCACCGATGAGCAATGAGCAGTTCTTC.

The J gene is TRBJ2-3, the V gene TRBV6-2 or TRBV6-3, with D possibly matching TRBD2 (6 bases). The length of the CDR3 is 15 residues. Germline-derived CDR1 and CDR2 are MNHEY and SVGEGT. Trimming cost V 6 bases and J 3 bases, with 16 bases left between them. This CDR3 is CASRSGTRETDTQYF. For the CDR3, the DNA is TGTGCCAGCAGATCCGGGACCCGGGAGACAGATACGCAGTATTTT.

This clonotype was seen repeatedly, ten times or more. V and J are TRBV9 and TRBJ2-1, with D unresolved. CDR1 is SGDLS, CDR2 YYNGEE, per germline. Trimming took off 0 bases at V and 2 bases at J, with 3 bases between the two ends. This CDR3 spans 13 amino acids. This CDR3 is CASSVGPYNEQFF. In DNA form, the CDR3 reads TGTGCCAGCAGCGTAGGCCCCTACAATGAGCAGTTCTTC.

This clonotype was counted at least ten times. This CDR3 reads CASSRQGNSFYNEQFF. The CDR3 DNA follows: TGTGCCAGCAGCCGACAGGGGAATTCCTTCTACAATGAGCAGTTCTTC. The chain employs TRBV5-6 and TRBJ2-1; 8 bases align to TRBD1. The CDR3 length is 16 residues. Per the germline V gene, CDR1 is SGHDT and CDR2 is YYEEEE. V lost 4 bases, J lost 3 bases, and 9 bases stayed unmatched.

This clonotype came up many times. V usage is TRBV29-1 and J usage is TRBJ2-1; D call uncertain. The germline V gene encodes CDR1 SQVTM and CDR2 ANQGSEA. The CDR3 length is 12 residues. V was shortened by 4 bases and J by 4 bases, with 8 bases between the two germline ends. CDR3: CSVVSRYNEQFF. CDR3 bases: TGCAGCGTTGTGTCACGGTACAATGAGCAGTTCTTC.

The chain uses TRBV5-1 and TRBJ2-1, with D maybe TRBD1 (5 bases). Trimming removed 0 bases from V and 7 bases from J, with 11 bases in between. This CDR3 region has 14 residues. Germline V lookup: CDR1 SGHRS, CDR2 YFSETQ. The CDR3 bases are TGCGCCAGCAGCTTGGTTCAGGGTTTGAATGAGCAGTTCTTC. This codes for CASSLVQGLNEQFF.

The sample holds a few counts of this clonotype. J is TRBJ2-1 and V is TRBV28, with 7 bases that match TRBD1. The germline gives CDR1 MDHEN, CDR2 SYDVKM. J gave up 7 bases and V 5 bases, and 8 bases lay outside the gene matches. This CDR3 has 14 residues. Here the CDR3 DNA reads TGTGCCAGCAGTAACCACAGGGGTTGGAATGAGCAGTTCTTC. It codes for CASSNHRGWNEQFF. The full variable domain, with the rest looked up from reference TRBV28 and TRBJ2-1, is DVKVTQSSRYLVKRTGEKVFLECVQDMDHENMFWYRQDPGLGLRLIYFSYDVKMKEKGDIPEGYSVSREKKERFSLILESASTNQTSMYLCASSNHRGWNEQFFGPGTRLTVL.

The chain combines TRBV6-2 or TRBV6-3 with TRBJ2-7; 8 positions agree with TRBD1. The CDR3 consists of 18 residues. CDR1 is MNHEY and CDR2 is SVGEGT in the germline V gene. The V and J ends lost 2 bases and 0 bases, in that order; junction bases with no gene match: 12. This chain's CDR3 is CASSYTTGTGFSSYEQYF. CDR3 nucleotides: TGTGCCAGCAGTTACACCACCGGGACAGGCTTCTCCTCCTACGAGCAGTACTTC.

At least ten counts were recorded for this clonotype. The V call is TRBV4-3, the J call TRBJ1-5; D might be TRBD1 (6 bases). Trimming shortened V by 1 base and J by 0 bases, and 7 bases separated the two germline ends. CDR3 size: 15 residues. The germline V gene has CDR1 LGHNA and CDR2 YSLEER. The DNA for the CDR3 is TGCGCCAGCAGCCAAGGACAGGTTAGCAATCAGCCCCAGCATTTT. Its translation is CASSQGQVSNQPQHF.

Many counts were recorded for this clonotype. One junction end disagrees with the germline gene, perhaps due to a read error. This chain's CDR3 is CASSASPAYSENTIYF. For the CDR3, the DNA is TGTGCCAGCAGCGCGTCCCCGGCCTACTCTGAAAACACCATATATTTT. This chain connects TRBV11-3 to TRBJ1-3; D call uncertain. CDR3 length: 16 residues. CDR1 is SGHNT, CDR2 YENEEA, per germline.

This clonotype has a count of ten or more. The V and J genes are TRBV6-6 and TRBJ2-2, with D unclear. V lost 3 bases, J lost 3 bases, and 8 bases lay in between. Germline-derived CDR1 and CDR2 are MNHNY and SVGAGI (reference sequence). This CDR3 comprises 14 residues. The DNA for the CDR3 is TGTGCCAGCAGTTATGGCACTGACACCGGGGAGCTGTTTTTT. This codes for CASSYGTDTGELFF.